This T cell receptor (beta chain) was found in a study of CD8 T cells in ankylosing spondylitis. Looked up from germline, CDR1 is MNHEY and CDR2 is SMNVEV (reference sequence). The CDR3 is made up of 14 amino acids. V was clipped by 7 bases and J by 3 bases, with 16 bases between them. MiXCR, applied by TCRdb to the 5' RACE reads, yields one record per CDR3 protein. The sample consists of around 300,000 distinct CDR3 sequences, approximately 15% of them appearing once. The TCR was taken from a male donor with ankylosing spondylitis or in good health (not recorded which). The material sequenced was blood, either unsorted or a sorted T cell fraction (not recorded which). The rearrangement uses TRBV27 and TRBJ2-7; D is perhaps TRBD1 or TRBD2 (5 bases each). The chain's CDR3 is CASKGGVGVYEQYF. CDR3 nucleotide sequence: TGTGCCAGCAAAGGTGGGGTGGGGGTCTACGAGCAGTACTTC.